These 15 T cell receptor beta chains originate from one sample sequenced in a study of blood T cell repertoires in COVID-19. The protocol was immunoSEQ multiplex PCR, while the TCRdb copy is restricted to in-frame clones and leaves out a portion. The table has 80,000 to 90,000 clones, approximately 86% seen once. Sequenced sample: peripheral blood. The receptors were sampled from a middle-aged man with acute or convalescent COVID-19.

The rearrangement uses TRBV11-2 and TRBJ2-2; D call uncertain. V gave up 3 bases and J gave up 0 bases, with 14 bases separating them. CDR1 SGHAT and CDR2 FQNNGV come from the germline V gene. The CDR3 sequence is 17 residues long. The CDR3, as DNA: TGTGCCAGCAGCTTCCGAATAAGGCAGGCGAACACCGGGGAGCTGTTTTTT. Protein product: CASSFRIRQANTGELFF. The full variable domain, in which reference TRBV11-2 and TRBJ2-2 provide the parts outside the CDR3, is EAGVAQSPRYKIIEKRQSVAFWCNPISGHATLYWYQQILGQGPKLLIQFQNNGVVDDSQLPKDRFSAERLKGVDSTLKIQPAKLEDSAVYLCASSFRIRQANTGELFFGEGSRLTVL.

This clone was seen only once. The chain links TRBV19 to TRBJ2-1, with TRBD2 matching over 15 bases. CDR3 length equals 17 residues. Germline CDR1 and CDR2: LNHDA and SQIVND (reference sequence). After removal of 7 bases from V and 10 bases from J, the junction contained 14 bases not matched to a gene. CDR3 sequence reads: CASIKTPGLAGGGEQFF. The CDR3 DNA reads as TGTGCCAGTATCAAGACGCCGGGACTAGCGGGAGGCGGCGAGCAGTTCTTC.

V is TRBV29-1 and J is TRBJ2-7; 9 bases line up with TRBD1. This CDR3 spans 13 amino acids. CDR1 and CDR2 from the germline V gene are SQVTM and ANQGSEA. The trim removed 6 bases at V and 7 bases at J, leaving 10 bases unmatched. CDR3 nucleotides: TGCAGCGTCTCCGGGACAGGGATGGGGGAGCAGTACTTC. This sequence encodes CSVSGTGMGEQYF.

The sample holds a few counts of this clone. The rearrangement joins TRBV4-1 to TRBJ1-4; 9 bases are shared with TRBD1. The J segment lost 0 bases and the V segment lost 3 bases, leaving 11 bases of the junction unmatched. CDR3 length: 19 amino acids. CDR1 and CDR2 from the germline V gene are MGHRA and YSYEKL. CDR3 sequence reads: CASSQRTGTGRATNEKLFF. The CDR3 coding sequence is TGCGCCAGCAGCCAGAGAACCGGGACAGGGCGTGCAACTAATGAAAAACTGTTTTTT.

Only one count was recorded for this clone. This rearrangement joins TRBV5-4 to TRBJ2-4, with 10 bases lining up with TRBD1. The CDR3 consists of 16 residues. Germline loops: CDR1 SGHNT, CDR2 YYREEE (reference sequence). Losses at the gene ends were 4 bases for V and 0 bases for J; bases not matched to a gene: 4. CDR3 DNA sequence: TGTGCCAGCAGCGACGGGACAGGGGTAGCCAAAAACATTCAGTACTTC. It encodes CASSDGTGVAKNIQYF.

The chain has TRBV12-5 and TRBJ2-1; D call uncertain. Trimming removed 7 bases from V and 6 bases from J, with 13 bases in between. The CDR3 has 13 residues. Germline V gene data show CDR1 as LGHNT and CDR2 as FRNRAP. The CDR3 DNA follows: TGTGCTAGTGCCCGTATTAACGGCAATGAGCAGTTCTTC. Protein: CASARINGNEQFF.

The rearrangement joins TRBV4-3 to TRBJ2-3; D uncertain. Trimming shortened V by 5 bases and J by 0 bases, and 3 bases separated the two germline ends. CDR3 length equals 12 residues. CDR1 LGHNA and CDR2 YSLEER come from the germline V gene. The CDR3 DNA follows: TGCGCCAGCAGCTATAGCACAGATACGCAGTATTTT. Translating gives CASSYSTDTQYF.

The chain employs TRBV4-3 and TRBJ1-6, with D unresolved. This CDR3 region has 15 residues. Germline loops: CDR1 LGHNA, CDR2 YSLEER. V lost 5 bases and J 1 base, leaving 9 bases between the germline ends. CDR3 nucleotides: TGCGCCAGCAGCTCAGAAAAGTCCTATAATTCACCCCTCCACTTT. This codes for CASSSEKSYNSPLHF.

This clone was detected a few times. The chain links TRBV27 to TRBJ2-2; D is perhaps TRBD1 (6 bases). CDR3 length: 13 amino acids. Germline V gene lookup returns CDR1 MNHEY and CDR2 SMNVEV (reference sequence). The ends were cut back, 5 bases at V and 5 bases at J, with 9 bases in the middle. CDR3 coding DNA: TGTGCCAGCAGTCTCAGGGGAACCGGGGAGCTGTTTTTT. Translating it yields CASSLRGTGELFF.

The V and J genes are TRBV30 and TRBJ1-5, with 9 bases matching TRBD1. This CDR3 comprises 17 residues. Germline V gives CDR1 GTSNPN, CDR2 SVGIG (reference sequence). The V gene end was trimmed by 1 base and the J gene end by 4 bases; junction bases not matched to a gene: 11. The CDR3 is CAWSGVTGGAWNQPQHF. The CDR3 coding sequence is TGTGCCTGGAGTGGAGTGACAGGGGGGGCTTGGAATCAGCCCCAGCATTTT.

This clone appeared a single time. The CDR3 region has the DNA TGCGCCAGCAGTGATGGGGTGGCAGGGGGTAAGGTCGCTGAAGCTTTCTTT. It is translated as CASSDGVAGGKVAEAFF. J is TRBJ1-1 and V is TRBV10-2, with 7 positions matching TRBD1. This CDR3 comprises 17 residues. Germline V CDR1 and CDR2: WSHSY, SAAADI. The V and J ends lost 3 bases and 6 bases, in that order; junction bases with no gene match: 16.

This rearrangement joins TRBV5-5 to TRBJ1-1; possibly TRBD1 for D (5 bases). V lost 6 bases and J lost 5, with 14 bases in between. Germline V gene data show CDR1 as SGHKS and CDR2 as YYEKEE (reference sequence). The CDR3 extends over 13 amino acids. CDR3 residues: CASTSGGRTEAFF. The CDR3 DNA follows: TGTGCCAGCACGTCGGGGGGAAGGACTGAAGCTTTCTTT.

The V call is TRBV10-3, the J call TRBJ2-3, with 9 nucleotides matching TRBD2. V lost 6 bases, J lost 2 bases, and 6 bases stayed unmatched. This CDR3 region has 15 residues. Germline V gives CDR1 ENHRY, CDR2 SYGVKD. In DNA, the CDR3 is TGTGCCATCAGCTATAGCGGGGGTGACACAGATACGCAGTATTTT. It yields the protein CAISYSGGDTDTQYF.

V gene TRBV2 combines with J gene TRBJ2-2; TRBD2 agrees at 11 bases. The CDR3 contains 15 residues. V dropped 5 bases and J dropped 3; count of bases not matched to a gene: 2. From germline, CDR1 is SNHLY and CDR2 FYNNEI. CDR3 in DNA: TGTGCCAGCAGTTCGGGACTAGCGGACACCGGGGAGCTGTTTTTT. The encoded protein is CASSSGLADTGELFF.

The CDR3 DNA reads as TGTGCCTGGAGTGTACGGGACTTTACTCTAGCCAAAAACATTCAGTACTTC. The encoded protein is CAWSVRDFTLAKNIQYF. J is TRBJ2-4 and V is TRBV30; D possibly corresponds to TRBD2 (6 bases). Trimming cost V 0 bases and J 0 bases, with 15 bases left between them. The CDR3 contains 17 residues. In germline, CDR1 is GTSNPN, CDR2 SVGIG (reference sequence).